What follows are 21 T cell receptor beta chains derived from one specimen sequenced in a study of blood T cell repertoires in COVID-19 (dated by TCRdb to the early 2020s). Libraries were prepared through the immunoSEQ multiplex PCR assay. The immuneACCESS repertoire file appears here via TCRdb, limited to in-frame rearrangements. These files lack a portion of the clones; in checked studies, under half of the deficit traces to unresolved V genes, and the cause of the others is not known. The sample has fewer than 650,000 clones on record, around nine tenths of them singletons. The ten largest clones capture around 7.8% of the sample. What was sequenced was peripheral blood. These receptors all come from a woman between 50 and 59 years old with COVID-19, enrolled during active disease.

This clone was seen only once. The chain uses TRBV5-4 and TRBJ2-7; D is unclear. V gave up 5 bases and J gave up 2 bases, with 14 bases separating them. This CDR3 contains 14 residues. Germline lookup yields CDR1 SGHNT and CDR2 YYREEE (reference sequence). The CDR3 is CASSWSEIPYEQYF. CDR3 nucleotides: TGTGCCAGCAGTTGGTCGGAGATTCCCTACGAGCAGTACTTC.

With regard to this clone: Other nucleotide sequences in the sample specify the same CDR3. J is TRBJ2-3 and V is TRBV6-5, with D possibly TRBD2 on 5 matching bases. V was shortened by 2 bases and J by 3 bases, with 6 bases between the two germline ends. Germline V gene sequence: CDR1 MNHEY, CDR2 SVGAGI. The CDR3 extends over 13 amino acids. The CDR3 loop reads CASSYRGTDTQYF. DNA of the CDR3: TGTGCCAGCAGTTACCGCGGGACAGATACGCAGTATTTT.

The chain couples TRBV15 to TRBJ2-7; maybe TRBD2 (5 bases). Germline CDR1 and CDR2: LNHNV and YYDKDF (reference sequence). Trimming left V 5 bases short and J 2 bases short, with 16 bases between. This CDR3 is built from 15 residues. The chain's CDR3 is CATSSLTRGTYEQYF. Written as DNA, the CDR3 is TGTGCCACCAGCTCTTTGACCCGGGGAACCTACGAGCAGTACTTC.

This chain joins TRBV7-6 and TRBJ2-5, with D possibly matching TRBD2 (5 bases). This CDR3 is 15 amino acids long. V was pared by 0 bases and J by 5 bases, with 13 bases between. Germline-derived CDR1 and CDR2 are SGHVS and FNYEAQ. In DNA, the CDR3 is TGTGCCAGCAGCTTAGCGCCCGGAGGTGGGGAGACCCAGTACTTC. Its translation: CASSLAPGGGETQYF.

J is TRBJ2-6 and V is TRBV7-9; a possible D gene is TRBD2 (5 bases). CDR3 length: 15 amino acids. V lost 5 bases to trimming and J lost 1 base, with 9 bases between them. In germline, CDR1 is SEHNR, CDR2 FQNEAQ (reference sequence). In nucleotides, the CDR3 is TGTGCCAGCAGCGAATTAGCGTCTGGGGCCAACGTCCTGACTTTC. This gives the protein CASSELASGANVLTF.

The chain uses TRBV7-7 and TRBJ2-5; a possible D gene is TRBD2 (5 bases). CDR1 is SSHAT and CDR2 is FNYEAQ in the germline V gene (reference sequence). With 11 bases removed from V and 0 bases from J, the gap between germline ends came to 10 bases. The CDR3 covers 12 residues. The CDR3 nucleotides read TGTGCCGTTGCGAGGGACCAAGAGACCCAGTACTTC. Amino acid sequence: CAVARDQETQYF.

This rearrangement joins TRBV9 to TRBJ2-3; TRBD2 aligns across 11 bases. The CDR3 extends over 16 amino acids. Germline loops: CDR1 SGDLS, CDR2 YYNGEE. V dropped 3 bases and J dropped 4; count of bases not matched to a gene: 7. The CDR3 bases are TGTGCCAGCAGCGGAAGTAGCGGGGGGGCCGCAGATACGCAGTATTTT. It specifies CASSGSSGGAADTQYF. The entire variable domain, with the rest obtained from reference TRBV9 and TRBJ2-3, is as follows: DSGVTQTPKHLITATGQRVTLRCSPRSGDLSVYWYQQSLDQGLQFLIQYYNGEERAKGNILERFSAQQFPDLHSELNLSSLELGDSALYFCASSGSSGGAADTQYFGPGTRLTVL.

This chain joins TRBV5-1 and TRBJ2-3, with TRBD1 matching over 9 bases. The germline CDR1 and CDR2 sequences are SGHRS and YFSETQ. The CDR3 totals 17 residues. Germline trimming cut 3 bases from V and 1 base from J; bases unmatched to any gene: 9. The CDR3 is CASSSTGGVYGTDTQYF. For the CDR3, the DNA is TGCGCCAGCAGCTCCACAGGGGGCGTATATGGCACAGATACGCAGTATTTT.

V usage is TRBV7-7 and J usage is TRBJ1-1, with unresolved D. Germline-derived CDR1 and CDR2 are SSHAT and FNYEAQ (reference sequence). The CDR3 covers 13 residues. Trimming stripped 3 bases from V and 5 bases from J, with 10 bases between. CDR3 amino acids: CASSFSAATEAFF. The DNA for the CDR3 is TGTGCCAGCAGCTTTTCGGCAGCGACTGAAGCTTTCTTT.

This clone showed up just a few times. This chain connects TRBV27 to TRBJ1-6; D ambiguous. Germline V lookup: CDR1 MNHEY, CDR2 SMNVEV (reference sequence). V was clipped by 3 bases and J by 9 bases, with 6 bases between them. This CDR3 is built from 12 residues. CDR3 DNA sequence: TGTGCCAGCAGTTTTGAGGGTTCACCCCTCCACTTT. Translation: CASSFEGSPLHF.

The chain recombines TRBV9 with TRBJ2-7, with 7 bases matching TRBD1. This CDR3 has 17 residues. The trim removed 3 bases at V and 0 bases at J, leaving 12 bases unmatched. Germline V CDR1 and CDR2: SGDLS, YYNGEE. CDR3 sequence reads: CASSDDPGQTDSYEQYF. In DNA, the CDR3 is TGTGCCAGCAGCGATGACCCGGGACAGACTGACTCCTACGAGCAGTACTTC. The whole variable domain, filled in from reference TRBV9 and TRBJ2-7, reads DSGVTQTPKHLITATGQRVTLRCSPRSGDLSVYWYQQSLDQGLQFLIQYYNGEERAKGNILERFSAQQFPDLHSELNLSSLELGDSALYFCASSDDPGQTDSYEQYFGPGTRLTVT.

This clone was detected a few times. The rearrangement links TRBV6-6 to TRBJ1-6, with 10 bases fitting TRBD1. The CDR3 is 16 amino acids. Germline CDR1 is MNHNY and CDR2 is SVGAGI (reference sequence). V was pared by 4 bases and J by 5 bases, with 5 bases of the junction left unmatched. The CDR3 sequence is CASSSGQGRDNSPLHF. In DNA form, the CDR3 reads TGTGCCAGCAGTTCGGGACAGGGGAGGGATAATTCACCCCTCCACTTT.

The CDR3 loop is CASREGLAGYEQYF. CDR3 coding DNA: TGCGCCAGCAGAGAGGGACTAGCGGGTTACGAGCAGTACTTC. This chain links TRBV5-1 with TRBJ2-7, with 12 bases matching TRBD2. CDR3 length: 14 residues. After removal of 5 bases from V and 4 bases from J, the junction contained 4 bases not matched to a gene. Germline CDR1 and CDR2: SGHRS and YFSETQ.

This chain connects TRBV5-6 to TRBJ2-5; 12 positions agree with TRBD2. CDR1 SGHDT and CDR2 YYEEEE come from the germline V gene. J was trimmed by 7 bases and V by 0 bases; bases with no gene match: 4. This CDR3 has 15 residues. The CDR3 sequence is CASSLGLAGVGTQYF. As DNA, the CDR3 is TGTGCCAGCAGCTTGGGACTAGCGGGAGTCGGGACCCAGTACTTC.

J is TRBJ1-3 and V is TRBV5-4; D is uncertain. CDR1 SGHNT and CDR2 YYREEE come from the germline V gene (reference sequence). Between the trimmed V and J ends, which lost 0 bases and 4 bases, there was a span of 8 bases. The CDR3 length is 14 residues. CDR3 nucleotide sequence: TGTGCCAGCAGCTTGGCGGGGAGGGGAAACACCATATATTTT. Protein: CASSLAGRGNTIYF.

This clone was seen a single time. J is TRBJ1-1 and V is TRBV7-2, with D perhaps TRBD1 (6 bases). Germline lookup yields CDR1 SGHTA and CDR2 FQGNSA. This CDR3 is 13 amino acids long. The ends were cut back, 5 bases at V and 3 bases at J, with 10 bases in the middle. CDR3 in DNA: TGTGCCAGCAGCCGGAGGACAGACACTGAAGCTTTCTTT. It is translated as CASSRRTDTEAFF.

The V and J genes are TRBV10-3 and TRBJ2-1; 8 bases fit TRBD1. In germline, CDR1 is ENHRY, CDR2 SYGVKD. V lost 11 bases to trimming and J lost 6 bases; unmatched junction nucleotides: 15. This CDR3 comprises 15 residues. The CDR3: CAARDNQGAGNEQFF. The CDR3 DNA is TGTGCCGCTAGGGACAACCAGGGGGCTGGCAATGAGCAGTTCTTC.

This rearrangement joins TRBV3-1 (or the pseudogene TRBV3-2) to TRBJ2-2; D may be TRBD2 (5 bases). In germline, CDR1 is LGHDT, CDR2 YNNKEL (reference sequence). The length of the CDR3 is 14 residues. Trimming shortened V by 8 bases and J by 0 bases, and 10 bases separated the two germline ends. The DNA for the CDR3 is TGTGCCAGCCACACCGGGGCGAACACCGGGGAGCTGTTTTTT. The encoded protein is CASHTGANTGELFF.

This clone occurred a few times. The V gene is TRBV7-8, the J gene TRBJ1-6; a possible D gene is TRBD1 (5 bases). From germline, CDR1 is SGHVS and CDR2 FQNEAQ. V was trimmed by 0 bases and J by 13 bases, leaving 13 bases between them. The CDR3 covers 14 residues. The chain's CDR3 is CASSLAPAGGPLHF. CDR3 coding DNA: TGTGCCAGCAGCTTAGCCCCAGCGGGGGGGCCCCTCCACTTT.

This clone has only one observation. The rearrangement uses TRBV21-1 and TRBJ1-2. TRBV21-1 is marked as a pseudogene. The CDR3 is 12 amino acids. The CDR3 region is CASSKWERGYTF. The CDR3 DNA reads TGTGCCAGCAGCAAATGGGAGCGAGGCTACACCTTC.

The chain links TRBV5-1 to TRBJ1-2; possibly TRBD1 for D (5 bases). The germline V and J ends were trimmed by 4 bases and 5 bases, with 15 bases remaining between them. The CDR3 spans 14 residues. Germline-derived CDR1 and CDR2 are SGHRS and YFSETQ. The chain's CDR3 is CASSRTEGDYGYTF. CDR3 in DNA: TGCGCCAGCAGCCGGACGGAAGGGGATTATGGCTACACCTTC.